This is a list of T cell receptor beta chains from one sample in a study of Graves' ophthalmopathy and Graves' hyperthyroidism. One entry per CDR3 protein, called by TCRdb with MiXCR from the multiplex PCR reads. The sample has around 1.1 million distinct CDR3 sequences, about two fifths seen once; the top ten hold 11%. Input material: peripheral blood or thyroid tissue (not recorded which). The receptors were gathered from an adult man with Graves' hyperthyroidism. Both conserved end residues are part of each CDR3. The order of the fields is J gene, D gene, clone size, V gene, CDR3 protein, CDR3 DNA. The D gene is left open where the match is weak. The size field is filled for only some rows; it gives once, few, many or a size class.

J gene: TRBJ2-7
D gene: .
clone size: .
V gene: TRBV10-3
CDR3 protein: CASSPEGGDEQYF
CDR3 DNA: TGTGCCAGCAGTCCTGAAGGTGGTGACGAGCAGTACTTC

J gene: TRBJ1-1
D gene: .
clone size: few
V gene: TRBV2
CDR3 protein: CASSWSGVGTEAFF
CDR3 DNA: TGTGCCAGCAGCTGGTCAGGCGTTGGCACTGAAGCTTTCTTT

J gene: TRBJ1-6
D gene: .
clone size: .
V gene: TRBV5-1
CDR3 protein: CASWRGEGNSPLHF
CDR3 DNA: TGTGCCAGCTGGCGCGGGGAGGGTAATTCACCCCTCCACTTT

J gene: TRBJ1-1
D gene: TRBD1
clone size: many
V gene: TRBV7-9
CDR3 protein: CASSPQGSYTEAFF
CDR3 DNA: TGTGCCAGCAGCCCACAGGGGTCCTACACTGAAGCTTTCTTT

J gene: TRBJ2-7
D gene: .
clone size: many
V gene: TRBV20-1
CDR3 protein: CSALGGYEQYF
CDR3 DNA: TGCAGTGCTCTGGGGGGCTACGAGCAGTACTTC

J gene: TRBJ1-1
D gene: .
clone size: few
V gene: TRBV7-9
CDR3 protein: CASSASTRGANTEAFF
CDR3 DNA: TGTGCCAGCAGCGCCTCGACCCGGGGAGCGAACACTGAAGCTTTCTTT

J gene: TRBJ2-7
D gene: TRBD2
clone size: .
V gene: TRBV27
CDR3 protein: CASSLSTSGISYEQYF
CDR3 DNA: TGTGCCAGCAGTTTATCAACTAGCGGGATTTCCTACGAGCAGTACTTC

J gene: TRBJ1-6
D gene: TRBD1
clone size: many
V gene: TRBV7-9
CDR3 protein: CASSLQGQGGGYNSPLHF
CDR3 DNA: TGTGCCAGCAGCTTACAAGGACAGGGAGGGGGGTATAATTCACCCCTCCACTTT

J gene: TRBJ1-5
D gene: .
clone size: many
V gene: TRBV7-8
CDR3 protein: CASSSRDSNQPQHF
CDR3 DNA: TGTGCCAGCAGCTCCCGGGACAGCAATCAGCCCCAGCATTTT

J gene: TRBJ2-6
D gene: .
clone size: many
V gene: TRBV12-3/TRBV12-4
CDR3 protein: CASGQLGVGANVLTF
CDR3 DNA: TGTGCCAGCGGTCAGCTCGGGGTAGGGGCCAACGTCCTGACTTTC

J gene: TRBJ1-2
D gene: .
clone size: many
V gene: TRBV19
CDR3 protein: CASSGKSYGYTF
CDR3 DNA: TGTGCCAGTAGTGGCAAAAGCTATGGCTACACCTTC

J gene: TRBJ1-4
D gene: .
clone size: many
V gene: TRBV5-1
CDR3 protein: CASSQRGMGEKLFF
CDR3 DNA: TGTGCCAGCAGCCAGCGCGGCATGGGGGAAAAACTGTTTTTT

J gene: TRBJ2-7
D gene: .
clone size: .
V gene: TRBV11-2
CDR3 protein: CASTGIHEQYF
CDR3 DNA: TGTGCCAGCACCGGAATCCACGAGCAGTACTTC

J gene: TRBJ2-7
D gene: .
clone size: .
V gene: TRBV15
CDR3 protein: CATSKGDTHNQYF
CDR3 DNA: TGTGCCACCAGCAAAGGGGACACTCACAATCAGTACTTC

J gene: TRBJ1-2
D gene: .
clone size: .
V gene: TRBV5-1
CDR3 protein: CASSAWGAGYTF
CDR3 DNA: TGCGCCAGCAGCGCCTGGGGTGCAGGCTACACCTTC

J gene: TRBJ2-5
D gene: .
clone size: .
V gene: TRBV7-9
CDR3 protein: CASSHAGEYF
CDR3 DNA: TGTGCCAGCAGCCATGCAGGGGAGTACTTC

J gene: TRBJ2-5
D gene: .
clone size: .
V gene: TRBV12-3/TRBV12-4
CDR3 protein: CASRPDSGQETQYF
CDR3 DNA: TGTGCCAGCAGGCCGGACAGCGGTCAAGAGACCCAGTACTTC

J gene: TRBJ1-1
D gene: TRBD1
clone size: many
V gene: TRBV4-3
CDR3 protein: CASSPGDRWTEAFF
CDR3 DNA: TGCGCCAGCAGCCCAGGGGACAGGTGGACTGAAGCTTTCTTT

J gene: TRBJ2-7
D gene: TRBD2
clone size: .
V gene: TRBV11-2
CDR3 protein: CASSGVGLAGAYEQYF
CDR3 DNA: TGTGCCAGCAGCGGAGTGGGACTAGCGGGAGCCTACGAGCAGTACTTC

J gene: TRBJ1-3
D gene: .
clone size: .
V gene: TRBV15
CDR3 protein: CATSAGPSTGNTIYF
CDR3 DNA: TGTGCCACCAGCGCAGGGCCCTCAACTGGAAACACCATATATTTT

J gene: TRBJ1-2
D gene: .
clone size: .
V gene: TRBV25-1
CDR3 protein: CATSHRAAGYTF
CDR3 DNA: TGTGCCACCTCTCACCGGGCGGCTGGCTACACCTTC

J gene: TRBJ1-5
D gene: .
clone size: many
V gene: TRBV12-3/TRBV12-4
CDR3 protein: CASSFGGNSNQPQHF
CDR3 DNA: TGTGCCAGCAGCTTCGGCGGGAATAGCAATCAGCCCCAGCATTTT

J gene: TRBJ1-4
D gene: .
clone size: .
V gene: TRBV27
CDR3 protein: CASSSPGSEKLFF
CDR3 DNA: TGTGCCAGCAGCAGCCCAGGGTCCGAAAAACTGTTTTTT

J gene: TRBJ1-2
D gene: .
clone size: .
V gene: TRBV6-1
CDR3 protein: CASSPFTTNYGYTF
CDR3 DNA: TGTGCCAGCTCTCCTTTCACTACTAACTATGGCTACACCTTC

J gene: TRBJ2-2
D gene: .
clone size: few
V gene: TRBV19
CDR3 protein: CASSTRANTGELFF
CDR3 DNA: TGTGCCAGTAGTACCAGGGCGAACACCGGGGAGCTGTTTTTT